This T cell receptor beta chain comes out of a study of spatial heterogeneity in lung cancer. Whole-study results and caveats: It was found that expanded intratumoral alpha and beta TCR counts tracked tumor mutation counts. Estimates put coverage of tumor T cells near 7% for alpha and 13% for beta chains.

Time point reported: sample taken at primary tumor resection. No cells were sorted before sequencing. The whole RNA sequenced was extracted from tumor, nontumor lung or frozen PBMC. TCRdb re-called the 5' RACE reads with MiXCR, one entry per CDR3 protein. The sample has fewer than 6,500 distinct CDR3 sequences, over 20% seen once; the top ten hold about 9.3%. Judged by abundance, this clonotype is medium-sized (0.01 to 0.1%). The antigen remains unidentified. This sample comprised lung tumor tissue, obtained at surgery. This clonotype was sampled from a male donor with early-stage non-small cell lung cancer.

The CDR3 loop reads CASSSQGTGDYNEQFF. The CDR3 region has the DNA TGTGCCAGCAGTTCCCAGGGCACGGGGGACTACAATGAGCAGTTCTTC. The gene calls are TRBV6-4 and TRBJ2-1; maybe TRBD2 (6 bases). The CDR3 consists of 16 residues. The V gene's germline CDR1 is MRHNA and CDR2 SNTAGT. The ends were cut back, 5 bases at V and 3 bases at J, with 17 bases in the middle.